The 28 T cell receptor beta chains presented below share a single source sample, sequenced in a study of shared clonotypes between healthy human individuals. Profiled with immunoSEQ multiplex PCR; TCRdb holds only in-frame clones, not every one. Here the sample spans 550,000 to 700,000 clones, roughly 72% being singletons. The sequencing input was memory CD4+ T cells sorted from blood. This sample's subset: CD45RA-negative fraction. These receptors were obtained from a woman aged 25 to 45 in good health.

The chain recombines TRBV13 with TRBJ1-2, with no clear D. Germline CDR1 is PRHDT and CDR2 is FYEKMQ (reference sequence). Trimming left V 2 bases short and J 8 bases short, with 15 bases between. This CDR3 is 14 amino acids long. The CDR3 spells CASSLRRPIRGYTF. The CDR3 DNA reads TGTGCCAGCAGCTTACGCAGGCCAATCAGAGGCTACACCTTC.

In this sample, this clone turned up a few times. J is TRBJ1-5 and V is TRBV4-1, with D unresolved. This CDR3 contains 14 residues. Germline lookup yields CDR1 MGHRA and CDR2 YSYEKL. Trimming removed 0 bases from V and 2 bases from J, with 5 bases in between. CDR3 residues: CASSQENGNQPQHF. The CDR3 nucleotides are TGCGCCAGCAGCCAAGAAAATGGCAATCAGCCCCAGCATTTT.

The V and J genes are TRBV6-5 and TRBJ1-1; 11 positions agree with TRBD1. In germline, CDR1 is MNHEY, CDR2 SVGAGI. The CDR3 loop spans 14 amino acids. Trimming at V came to 5 bases and at J to 6 bases, leaving 5 bases not matched to a gene. The CDR3 loop is CASSRGQGASEAFF. Here the CDR3 DNA reads TGTGCCAGCAGTAGAGGACAGGGGGCATCTGAAGCTTTCTTT.

This rearrangement joins TRBV18 to TRBJ2-5; weak D call: TRBD1 (5 bases). Trimming pared 6 bases from V and 2 bases from J, leaving 10 bases between. Germline values: CDR1 KGHSH, CDR2 LQKENI. The CDR3 contains 13 residues. CDR3 region: CASSHDSQETQYF. The CDR3 DNA sequence: TGTGCCAGCTCTCATGACAGTCAAGAGACCCAGTACTTC.

The V and J genes are TRBV7-6 and TRBJ1-2; perhaps TRBD1 as D (5 bases). The CDR3 is 13 amino acids. CDR1 SGHVS and CDR2 FNYEAQ come from the germline V gene. The V end was cut by 3 bases, the J end by 7 bases, with 12 bases between. CDR3 in DNA: TGTGCCAGCAGCTTTCCAGGGAGACTTGGCTACACCTTC. Translation: CASSFPGRLGYTF.

The V call is TRBV28, the J call TRBJ2-5; weak D call: TRBD1 (6 bases). The germline CDR1 and CDR2 sequences are MDHEN and SYDVKM. Deletions cut 3 bases from V and 3 bases from J, with 14 bases between. There are 15 residues in the CDR3. CDR3: CASSFQGRGEETQYF. DNA of the CDR3: TGTGCCAGCAGTTTTCAGGGGCGCGGAGAAGAGACCCAGTACTTC.

This clone turned up a few times. This rearrangement joins TRBV9 to TRBJ1-5, with 7 bases that match TRBD1. Looked up from germline, CDR1 is SGDLS and CDR2 is YYNGEE. The V and J ends lost 0 bases and 1 base, in that order; junction bases with no gene match: 4. This CDR3 comprises 16 residues. CDR3 sequence: CASSVVGRGSNQPQHF. The CDR3, as DNA: TGTGCCAGCAGCGTAGTTGGCAGGGGGAGCAATCAGCCCCAGCATTTT.

V is TRBV28 and J is TRBJ1-1; no clear D gene. The CDR3 has 15 residues. V gave up 3 bases and J gave up 3 bases, with 14 bases separating them. Germline CDR1 and CDR2: MDHEN and SYDVKM. The CDR3 DNA reads TGTGCCAGCAGTTTTGACGCGCTTTCGGACACTGAAGCTTTCTTT. Translation gives CASSFDALSDTEAFF.

This clone was counted once. In the same sample, other DNA sequences code for this CDR3. V usage is TRBV6-5 and J usage is TRBJ2-7; tentatively, D is TRBD1 or TRBD2 (5 bases each). The CDR3 totals 15 residues. V was clipped by 6 bases and J by 0 bases, with 15 bases between them. Germline values: CDR1 MNHEY, CDR2 SVGAGI. CDR3 in DNA: TGTGCCAGCAGGCGTGCGGGTGACAGCTCCTACGAGCAGTACTTC. Its translation is CASRRAGDSSYEQYF.

The rearrangement joins TRBV5-4 to TRBJ2-1; unclear D gene. Trimming pared 0 bases from V and 8 bases from J, leaving 9 bases between. Looked up from germline, CDR1 is SGHNT and CDR2 is YYREEE (reference sequence). There are 13 residues in the CDR3. The DNA for the CDR3 is TGTGCCAGCAGCTTGGTAGGGATAGATGAGCAGTTCTTC. As protein: CASSLVGIDEQFF.

This chain joins TRBV4-1 and TRBJ1-4; 8 nucleotides match TRBD1. Germline CDR1 MGHRA, CDR2 YSYEKL. This CDR3 contains 15 residues. V trimming: 2 bases; J trimming: 4 bases; junction bases outside the gene matches: 3. The CDR3 sequence is CASSQPQGDNEKLFF. The CDR3 DNA is TGCGCCAGCAGCCAACCACAGGGGGATAATGAAAAACTGTTTTTT.

A few counts support this clone. The rearrangement uses TRBV9 and TRBJ1-2; D unclear. V was trimmed by 0 bases and J by 2 bases, leaving 14 bases between them. The CDR3 length is 16 residues. CDR1 is SGDLS and CDR2 is YYNGEE in the germline V gene. The CDR3: CASSVVGTDLNYGYTF. The CDR3 DNA reads TGTGCCAGCAGCGTAGTGGGTACAGACTTGAACTATGGCTACACCTTC.

This clone was seen more than once but under ten times. V and J are TRBV5-1 and TRBJ1-1, with 7 nucleotides matching TRBD1. Trimming at V came to 5 bases and at J to 2 bases, leaving 6 bases not matched to a gene. Germline V CDR1 and CDR2: SGHRS, YFSETQ. The CDR3 runs 14 residues. CDR3 coding DNA: TGCGCCAGCAGACTAACAGGGGACAACACTGAAGCTTTCTTT. This encodes CASRLTGDNTEAFF. Based on the CDR3 plus reference TRBV5-1 and TRBJ1-1, the full variable domain is KAGVTQTPRYLIKTRGQQVTLSCSPISGHRSVSWYQQTPGQGLQFLFEYFSETQRNKGNFPGRFSGRQFSNSRSEMNVSTLELGDSALYLCASRLTGDNTEAFFGQGTRLTVV.

In its sample, this clone was seen many times. The genes are TRBV19 and TRBJ1-2; D is ambiguous. The CDR3 consists of 13 residues. V shed 6 bases and J shed 7 bases, with 15 bases lying between them. Germline V gene data show CDR1 as LNHDA and CDR2 as SQIVND (reference sequence). As DNA, the CDR3 is TGTGCCAGTAGGGAAGACTCGTACTCTGGCTACACCTTC. Encoded protein: CASREDSYSGYTF.

This clone occurred many times. Different DNA sequences within this sample yield the same CDR3. The rearrangement links TRBV2 to TRBJ2-2, with 8 bases fitting TRBD1. The J segment lost 4 bases and the V segment lost 3 bases, leaving 4 bases of the junction unmatched. Germline CDR1 and CDR2: SNHLY and FYNNEI. This CDR3 region has 15 residues. In nucleotides, the CDR3 is TGTGCCAGCAGTGACGGGACAGGAGGCACCGGGGAGCTGTTTTTT. Amino acids: CASSDGTGGTGELFF.

This rearrangement joins TRBV19 to TRBJ1-1; possibly TRBD1 for D (6 bases). Trimming stripped 5 bases from V and 7 bases from J, with 20 bases between. Germline assignment: CDR1 LNHDA and CDR2 SQIVND (reference sequence). The CDR3 spans 15 residues. Here the CDR3 reads CASSLSRGARVEAFF. In nucleotides, the CDR3 is TGTGCCAGTAGTCTCTCACGGGGGGCTAGGGTTGAAGCTTTCTTT.

The chain joins TRBV6-5 to TRBJ2-3; D perhaps matches TRBD2 (6 bases). V lost 8 bases to trimming and J lost 2 bases, with 14 bases between them. The CDR3 has 14 residues. The germline V gene has CDR1 MNHEY and CDR2 SVGAGI. The CDR3 DNA follows: TGTGCCAGCGCAGTAGCGGCGTTCACAGATACGCAGTATTTT. This sequence encodes CASAVAAFTDTQYF.

The V and J genes are TRBV7-9 and TRBJ1-5; 7 bases fit TRBD1. The CDR3 is made up of 14 amino acids. Germline values: CDR1 SEHNR, CDR2 FQNEAQ (reference sequence). Unmatched junction bases numbered 8, after V lost 4 bases and J lost 8 bases. CDR3 in amino acids: CASSSWDSLKPQHF. In DNA form, the CDR3 reads TGTGCCAGCAGCTCATGGGACAGTCTAAAGCCCCAGCATTTT.

In its sample, this clone was seen once. This sequence joins TRBV19 and TRBJ2-5; weak D call: TRBD2 (6 bases). Per germline, CDR1 LNHDA and CDR2 SQIVND (reference sequence). V was clipped by 5 bases and J by 1 base, with 14 bases between them. The CDR3 is made up of 15 amino acids. This CDR3 is CASSPRRGPQETQYF. For the CDR3, the DNA is TGTGCCAGTAGTCCTCGGAGGGGCCCCCAAGAGACCCAGTACTTC.

The CDR3 DNA is TGTGCCACCAGCAGAGATCTAGGGGGTGGCTCCTACGAGCAGTACTTC. Protein: CATSRDLGGGSYEQYF. The chain couples TRBV15 to TRBJ2-7, with D perhaps TRBD1 (6 bases). CDR1 and CDR2 from the germline V gene are LNHNV and YYDKDF (reference sequence). V dropped 0 bases and J dropped 0 bases, with 12 bases sitting between them. The CDR3 sequence is 16 residues long.

V is TRBV25-1 and J is TRBJ1-1, with TRBD1 identical over 7 bases. The V and J ends lost 3 bases and 4 bases, in that order; junction bases with no gene match: 2. CDR1 is MGHDK, CDR2 SYGVNS, per germline. This CDR3 spans 13 amino acids. As DNA, the CDR3 is TGTGCCAGCAGTGAGGGACAGCCCACTGAAGCTTTCTTT. This sequence encodes CASSEGQPTEAFF.

The chain carries TRBV7-6 and TRBJ2-2; D may be TRBD2 (7 bases). Trimming stripped 1 base from V and 6 bases from J, with 12 bases between. The CDR3 length is 15 residues. Germline loops: CDR1 SGHVS, CDR2 FNYEAQ. CDR3 in DNA: TGTGCCAGCAGCTTAGTAGGGGGGGAGCCCGGGGAGCTGTTTTTT. Amino acid sequence: CASSLVGGEPGELFF.

The chain has TRBV7-2 and TRBJ2-7; TRBD1 might be the D (5 bases). The CDR3 extends over 17 amino acids. Trimming pared 2 bases from V and 0 bases from J, leaving 17 bases between. The germline gives CDR1 SGHTA, CDR2 FQGNSA. The CDR3 reads CASSLKVGHPSSYEQYF. The CDR3 DNA is TGTGCCAGCAGCTTAAAGGTAGGACACCCTAGCTCCTACGAGCAGTACTTC.

This clone was counted ten times or more. The chain combines TRBV29-1 with TRBJ1-2; the D is unclear. V was pared by 7 bases and J by 4 bases, with 19 bases between. The CDR3 runs to 14 residues. From germline, CDR1 is SQVTM and CDR2 ANQGSEA. The CDR3 region is CSATSVGPSYGYTF. CDR3 nucleotides: TGCAGCGCCACCAGTGTTGGACCGAGCTATGGCTACACCTTC.

This chain links TRBV29-1 with TRBJ1-2, with TRBD1 matching over 9 bases. Germline lookup yields CDR1 SQVTM and CDR2 ANQGSEA. The CDR3 has 16 amino acids. Trimming removed 0 bases from V and 6 bases from J; junction bases left unmatched: 11. The CDR3 loop reads CSVEEEPGQGEDGYTF. CDR3 nucleotide sequence: TGCAGCGTTGAAGAAGAGCCGGGACAGGGAGAGGATGGCTACACCTTC.

This clone was picked up one time. V and J are TRBV9 and TRBJ1-1; D call uncertain. V lost 7 bases to trimming and J lost 3 bases, with 13 bases between them. Germline CDR1 SGDLS, CDR2 YYNGEE. This CDR3 region has 13 residues. CDR3 nucleotide sequence: TGTGCCAGCGCCTCTCAAGTTGACACTGAAGCTTTCTTT. Translating it yields CASASQVDTEAFF. Complete variable domain (other parts from reference TRBV9 and TRBJ1-1): DSGVTQTPKHLITATGQRVTLRCSPRSGDLSVYWYQQSLDQGLQFLIQYYNGEERAKGNILERFSAQQFPDLHSELNLSSLELGDSALYFCASASQVDTEAFFGQGTRLTVV.

The chain links TRBV5-1 to TRBJ1-3, with D unresolved. Per germline, CDR1 SGHRS and CDR2 YFSETQ. This CDR3 has 12 residues. The V gene lost 3 bases and the J gene lost 3 bases, with 4 bases spanning the gap. The CDR3 nucleotides read TGCGCCAGCAGCTCAGGTGGAAACACCATATATTTT. It is translated as CASSSGGNTIYF.

This sequence joins TRBV11-2 and TRBJ2-2, with 9 bases lining up with TRBD2. V shed 5 bases and J 0 bases; nucleotides not matched to a gene: 4. Germline lookup yields CDR1 SGHAT and CDR2 FQNNGV. The CDR3 loop spans 16 amino acids. Here the CDR3 DNA reads TGTGCCAGCAGCCCCCTAGCGGGGTCGAACACCGGGGAGCTGTTTTTT. Translated, it gives CASSPLAGSNTGELFF.